These T cell receptor beta chains were read from a single sample in a study of blood T cell repertoires in COVID-19. Clones were read by immunoSEQ multiplex PCR, and TCRdb kept only the in-frame ones, dropping some. Of approximately 210,000 clones listed, 84% were seen once; the top ten hold 10%. Sequencing was performed on peripheral blood. The receptors stem from a woman older than 75 with COVID-19, enrolled during active disease. Both conserved end residues are part of each CDR3. A D gene is named only where the DNA matches it firmly. Expanded clones get a size class; other rows say once, few or many, or leave the size out.

CDR3nt,CDR3aa,j_gene,abundance,v_gene,d_gene
TGTGCCAGCGGCAGGGGGTACACCGGGGAGCTGTTTTTT,CASGRGYTGELFF,TRBJ2-2,-,TRBV9,TRBD1
TGTGCCAGCAACTTCATCAGGGGGCGGGAAGCTTTCTTT,CASNFIRGREAFF,TRBJ1-1,few,TRBV28,TRBD1
TGTGCCAGCGGATCTAGCGGGGGGGCCCCAACGCAGTATTTT,CASGSSGGAPTQYF,TRBJ2-3,-,TRBV7-2,TRBD2
TGTGCCAGCAGTTGGACAGGGGGCCGGAATGGCGGCTACACCTTC,CASSWTGGRNGGYTF,TRBJ1-2,-,TRBV27,TRBD1
TGCGCCAGCAGCCACGGACTAGAAAGGAATGAGCAGTTCTTC,CASSHGLERNEQFF,TRBJ2-1,-,TRBV5-1,TRBD2
TGTGCCAGCAGTCCGAACAGGATCGGGGAGCTGTTTTTT,CASSPNRIGELFF,TRBJ2-2,-,TRBV27,-
TGTGCCAGCAAATTAGCAGGGGGCACTAATGAAAAACTGTTTTTT,CASKLAGGTNEKLFF,TRBJ1-4,once,TRBV2,TRBD1
TGTGCCAGCAGCTTAGCGAGCGTTCAAGAGACCCAGTACTTC,CASSLASVQETQYF,TRBJ2-5,-,TRBV7-2,-
TGTGCCTGGGTGGCCGGGGGGAATGGCTACACCTTC,CAWVAGGNGYTF,TRBJ1-2,once,TRBV30,-
TGTGCCAGCAGCAAGATAGACAGGGCGGACCAGCCCCAGCATTTT,CASSKIDRADQPQHF,TRBJ1-5,-,TRBV9,TRBD1
TGTGCCAGCAGCTTAGAGCCGGGTATTTATGGCTACACCTTC,CASSLEPGIYGYTF,TRBJ1-2,-,TRBV7-3,-
TGTGCCAGTAGTGTTGAGAGGTCTGGAAACACCATATATTTT,CASSVERSGNTIYF,TRBJ1-3,once,TRBV19,-
TGTGCCTGGTCCGGCGGGGGAGAACTAGCCAAAAACATTCAGTACTTC,CAWSGGGELAKNIQYF,TRBJ2-4,-,TRBV30,TRBD2
TGTGCCAGCAGCCAAGAATTAGCGGGGGATACGCAGTATTTT,CASSQELAGDTQYF,TRBJ2-3,-,TRBV4-2,TRBD2
TGTGCCAGTAGTATTCGGAGGAACACCGGGGAGCTGTTTTTT,CASSIRRNTGELFF,TRBJ2-2,-,TRBV19,-
TGTGCCAGCTCACCCCTACCGAACAAAAACATTCAGTACTTC,CASSPLPNKNIQYF,TRBJ2-4,-,TRBV18,-
TGTGCCAGCAGCCCCCCAGGTGGGGCCAACGTCCTGACTTTC,CASSPPGGANVLTF,TRBJ2-6,-,TRBV6-5,-
TGTGCCAGCAGGGACAACAGGGATGGTGGCGGGGAGCTGTTTTTT,CASRDNRDGGGELFF,TRBJ2-2,-,TRBV2,-
TGTGCCAGTAGTAAGGCAGGGGGCGAGTATGGCTACACCTTC,CASSKAGGEYGYTF,TRBJ1-2,-,TRBV19,TRBD1
TGTGCCAGCGATGTGGGGGCGTATCGTGAAAAACTGTTTTTT,CASDVGAYREKLFF,TRBJ1-4,-,TRBV28,-
TGCGCCAGCAGCCCGGGACTAGCGGGGGGGCCGAACACCGGGGAGCTGTTTTTT,CASSPGLAGGPNTGELFF,TRBJ2-2,-,TRBV5-1,TRBD2
TGTGCCAGCAGCTTCGGTTTGAAGACTGGCCAAGAGACCCAGTACTTC,CASSFGLKTGQETQYF,TRBJ2-5,-,TRBV11-2,-
TGTGCCAGCAGCCAGGGCAGATTCCTGCCCCAGCATTTT,CASSQGRFLPQHF,TRBJ1-5,-,TRBV3-1/TRBV3-2,-
TGTGCCACCAGTCCAGCAAGGACAAGCAATCAGCCCCAGCATTTT,CATSPARTSNQPQHF,TRBJ1-5,-,TRBV15,-
TGTGCCATCAATACAGACAACTACGAGCAGTACTTC,CAINTDNYEQYF,TRBJ2-7,-,TRBV10-3,-
TGTGCCAGCAGTCGGGTCCCGAACACTGAAGCTTTCTTT,CASSRVPNTEAFF,TRBJ1-1,-,TRBV6-5,-